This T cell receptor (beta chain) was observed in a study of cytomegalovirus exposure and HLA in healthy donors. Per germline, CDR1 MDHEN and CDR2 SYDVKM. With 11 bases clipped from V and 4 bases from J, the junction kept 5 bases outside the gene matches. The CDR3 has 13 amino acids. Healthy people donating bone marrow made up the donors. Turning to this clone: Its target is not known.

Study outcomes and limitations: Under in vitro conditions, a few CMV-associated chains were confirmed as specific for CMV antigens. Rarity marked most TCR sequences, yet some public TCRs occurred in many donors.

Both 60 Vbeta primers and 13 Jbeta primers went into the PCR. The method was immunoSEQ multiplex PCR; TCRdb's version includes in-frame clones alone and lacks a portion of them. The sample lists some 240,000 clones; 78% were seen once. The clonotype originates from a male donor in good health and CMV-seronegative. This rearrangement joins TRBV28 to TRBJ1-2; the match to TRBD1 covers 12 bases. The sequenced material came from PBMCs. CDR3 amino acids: CAVWDRGLYGYTF. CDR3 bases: TGTGCCGTGTGGGACAGGGGGCTCTATGGCTACACCTTC.